Listed here are 16 T cell receptor beta chains from one sample, sequenced in a study of neurological immune-mediated disorders. TCRdb reanalysed the 5' RACE reads using MiXCR and keeps one entry per CDR3 protein. The sample records 60,000 to 85,000 distinct CDR3 sequences, under 5.5% being singletons. The source material was PBMCs. These receptors were collected from a woman aged 70-85 years with multiple sclerosis.

This clonotype was picked up many times. The chain joins TRBV20-1 to TRBJ2-7, with 11 bases that match TRBD1. The germline V gene has CDR1 DFQATT and CDR2 SNEGSKA (reference sequence). V trimming: 4 bases; J trimming: 9 bases; junction bases outside the gene matches: 11. The CDR3 extends over 14 amino acids. In nucleotides, the CDR3 is TGCAGTGCTATCGGACAGGGGGCAGATATATCGCAGTACTTC. This sequence encodes CSAIGQGADISQYF.

The chain recombines TRBV7-2 with TRBJ2-7; 8 positions match TRBD1. The CDR3 runs 17 residues. CDR1 is SGHTA and CDR2 is FQGNSA in the germline V gene. V gave up 3 bases and J gave up 4 bases; unmatched junction bases: 14. CDR3 nucleotides: TGTGCCAGCAGCTTTGGCGGACAGGGCTCGGCCCCTTACGAGCAGTACTTC. As protein: CASSFGGQGSAPYEQYF.

This clonotype was seen repeatedly, ten times or more. V and J are TRBV6-5 and TRBJ1-1, with D hard to call. V lost 2 bases and J 2 bases, leaving 12 bases between the germline ends. Germline CDR1 is MNHEY and CDR2 is SVGAGI. The CDR3 spans 15 residues. Written as DNA, the CDR3 is TGTGCCAGCAGTTACACTTGGTCCCTTAACACTGAAGCTTTCTTT. Translation gives CASSYTWSLNTEAFF.

This clonotype was observed at least ten times. The chain recombines TRBV20-1 with TRBJ2-5; no clear D. Trimming pared 7 bases from V and 4 bases from J, leaving 10 bases between. The germline CDR1 and CDR2 sequences are DFQATT and SNEGSKA (reference sequence). This CDR3 spans 11 amino acids. The CDR3 nucleotides read TGCAGTGTCTCGGACCGAGAGACCCAGTACTTC. Its protein is CSVSDRETQYF.

At least ten counts were recorded for this clonotype. The chain carries TRBV29-1 and TRBJ2-2; D may be TRBD1 or TRBD2 (5 bases each). Between the trimmed V and J ends, which lost 6 bases and 5 bases, there was a span of 19 bases. Germline values: CDR1 SQVTM, CDR2 ANQGSEA. The length of the CDR3 is 15 residues. The CDR3 spells CSVVAAGRGTGELFF. DNA of the CDR3: TGCAGCGTCGTGGCGGCAGGGCGAGGGACCGGGGAGCTGTTTTTT.

This clonotype came up a few times. The DNA for the CDR3 is TGCGCCAGCAGTGAGACAGGGACCGATACTCCCTTCCATACTCCCGATAATTCACCCCTCCACTTT. As protein: CASSETGTDTPFHTPDNSPLHF. V gene TRBV10-1 combines with J gene TRBJ1-6; D possibly corresponds to TRBD1 (6 bases). Trimming removed 2 bases from V and 5 bases from J, with 31 bases in between. This CDR3 has 22 amino acids. Germline V gives CDR1 WNHNN, CDR2 SYGVQD (reference sequence).

This clonotype was observed many times. V gene TRBV5-1 combines with J gene TRBJ2-3, with D perhaps matching TRBD1 or TRBD2 (5 bases each). Trimming took off 0 bases at V and 8 bases at J, with 16 bases between the two ends. The germline V gene encodes CDR1 SGHRS and CDR2 YFSETQ. This CDR3 is built from 15 residues. CDR3 in DNA: TGCGCCAGCAGCTTGGAGGCAGGGTTCGCGGGTACGCAGTATTTT. Protein sequence: CASSLEAGFAGTQYF.

This clonotype was counted only a few times. V gene TRBV6-5 combines with J gene TRBJ1-4; 7 bases match TRBD1. Looked up from germline, CDR1 is MNHEY and CDR2 is SVGAGI. The CDR3 is 13 residues long. Trimming cost V 6 bases and J 14 bases; bases outside gene matches: 12. The CDR3 nucleotides are TGTGCCAGCAGGCGGACAGGTTTATTACCGCTGTTTTTT. Translated, it gives CASRRTGLLPLFF.

The table lists this clonotype with many counts. The CDR3 spells CATTQPSGGHRNEQFF. The CDR3 DNA reads TGTGCCACAACCCAGCCTAGCGGAGGGCATCGAAATGAGCAGTTCTTC. The chain joins TRBV6-2 or TRBV6-3 to TRBJ2-1; TRBD2 matches at 7 bases. V lost 10 bases and J lost 7; bases outside the gene matches: 19. Germline CDR1 and CDR2: MNHEY and SVGEGT. The CDR3 has 16 amino acids.

Ten or more counts support this clonotype. The chain employs TRBV5-1 and TRBJ1-1, with D possibly matching TRBD1 (5 bases). The CDR3 totals 15 residues. The V gene's germline CDR1 is SGHRS and CDR2 YFSETQ. V was cut by 0 bases and J by 5 bases, with 14 bases left in between. CDR3 in amino acids: CASSLGDLGPTEAFF. The DNA of the CDR3 is TGCGCCAGCAGCTTGGGCGATCTGGGGCCGACTGAAGCTTTCTTT.

This clonotype occurred many times. The V gene is TRBV6-5, the J gene TRBJ2-5; D remains ambiguous. The V gene lost 4 bases and the J gene lost 7 bases, with 19 bases spanning the gap. The CDR3 runs to 15 residues. Per germline, CDR1 MNHEY and CDR2 SVGAGI. CDR3 sequence reads: CASSLARPGFVTQYF. CDR3 coding DNA: TGTGCCAGCAGTTTGGCTCGCCCCGGGTTTGTGACCCAGTACTTC.

This clonotype was picked up many times. This chain links TRBV7-9 with TRBJ2-1; D is unresolved. Per the germline V gene, CDR1 is SEHNR and CDR2 is FQNEAQ (reference sequence). The V and J ends lost 4 bases and 4 bases respectively, with 17 bases between them. This CDR3 is built from 16 residues. The CDR3 bases are TGTGCCAGCAGCTCATTACATGAGGAGAGGTACAATGAGCAGTTCTTC. Residues: CASSSLHEERYNEQFF.

Many counts were recorded for this clonotype. The rearrangement uses TRBV7-2 and TRBJ2-7, with D possibly matching TRBD1 (5 bases). V lost 5 bases and J lost 5, with 13 bases in between. The CDR3 extends over 13 amino acids. Germline CDR1 SGHTA, CDR2 FQGNSA. The CDR3 loop reads CASSQRGSHEQYF. The CDR3, as DNA: TGTGCCAGCAGCCAAAGGGGCAGCCACGAGCAGTACTTC.

This clonotype was detected many times. The genes are TRBV20-1 and TRBJ2-3, with D possibly matching TRBD2 (6 bases). Germline loops: CDR1 DFQATT, CDR2 SNEGSKA (reference sequence). This CDR3 has 13 residues. V was clipped by 7 bases and J by 4 bases, with 15 bases between them. CDR3 nucleotide sequence: TGCAGTGTACCCAAAACGGGGGCAGATACGCAGTATTTT. Its translation: CSVPKTGADTQYF.

This clonotype was observed a handful of times. The CDR3 spells CASSLVGGQPQHF. The CDR3 DNA reads TGTGCCAGCAGCTTAGTCGGGGGTCAGCCCCAGCATTTT. V is TRBV7-8 and J is TRBJ1-5, with D tentatively TRBD1 (5 bases). The CDR3 consists of 13 residues. V lost 1 base to trimming and J lost 6 bases, with 7 bases between them. Germline-derived CDR1 and CDR2 are SGHVS and FQNEAQ.

In its sample, this clonotype was seen many times. The V gene is TRBV5-1, the J gene TRBJ2-2, with 7 bases lining up with TRBD1. The length of the CDR3 is 15 residues. The trim removed 0 bases at V and 5 bases at J, leaving 4 bases unmatched. Per germline, CDR1 SGHRS and CDR2 YFSETQ. The chain's CDR3 is CASSLDTGATGELFF. The CDR3 DNA sequence: TGCGCCAGCAGCTTGGATACAGGGGCAACCGGGGAGCTGTTTTTT.